The sequence of this T cell receptor beta chain was determined in a study of blood T cell repertoires in COVID-19. Study context: In each case, the material was cDNA or gDNA derived from T cells, B-cell-depleted T cells, or PBMCs.

Original processing methods: Reference gene primer amplification in the assay estimated nucleated cell counts. This table comes from immunoSEQ multiplex PCR, and its TCRdb copy is limited to in-frame clones, with some not included. Clone size and the V and J calls come from that table; the DNA yielded D and trimming. Here the sample spans hundreds of thousands of clones, about 86% being singletons. The junction had 9 bases not matched to a gene; V was cut back by 4 bases and J by 5 bases. This CDR3 spans 15 amino acids. Germline lookup yields CDR1 MNHEY and CDR2 SVGAGI. The sample taken for sequencing was peripheral blood. The chain uses TRBV6-5 and TRBJ1-2; TRBD1 aligns across 8 bases. This sequence originates from a woman between 25 and 40 years old who had recovered from COVID-19. This CDR3 reads CASSSFGRGHYGYTF. DNA of the CDR3: TGTGCCAGCAGTTCGTTCGGCAGGGGGCATTATGGCTACACCTTC.